Detailed here is one TCR beta chain. Its antigen remains unidentified. Germline V gene lookup returns CDR1 SGHRS and CDR2 YFSETQ. The CDR3 runs to 16 residues. Trimming took 0 bases from V and 5 from J; bases not matched to a gene: 7. With 60 Vbeta and 13 Jbeta primers, the PCR was carried out. Profiled with immunoSEQ multiplex PCR; TCRdb holds only in-frame clones, not every one. The profile shows about 170,000 clones, 75% of them singletons. The source of the sample is a study of cytomegalovirus exposure and HLA in healthy donors. Notes on the study in general: As a later analysis showed, a missense DCLRE1C variant was linked to trimming of TCR beta V- and J-genes. The authors later found TCR association rates varying by HLA locus, with DRB1 most and HLA-C fewest. For presence/absence analyses, sequencing depth was assumed to be roughly uniform across donors.

The sample consisted of PBMCs. The V call is TRBV5-1, the J call TRBJ2-5; 10 nucleotides line up with TRBD2. The TCR comes from a woman in her forties or fifties in good health and CMV-seropositive. The CDR3 sequence: CASSLVASGGRETQYF. CDR3 DNA sequence: TGCGCCAGCAGCTTGGTGGCTAGCGGGGGTCGCGAGACCCAGTACTTC. The complete variable domain, with remaining parts taken from reference TRBV5-1 and TRBJ2-5, reads KAGVTQTPRYLIKTRGQQVTLSCSPISGHRSVSWYQQTPGQGLQFLFEYFSETQRNKGNFPGRFSGRQFSNSRSEMNVSTLELGDSALYLCASSLVASGGRETQYFGPGTRLLVL.